The 28 T cell receptor beta chains reported below all come from one sample, sequenced in a study of T cells in tuberculosis. Only in-frame clones appear in the TCRdb table, and some are missing; sequencing was by immunoSEQ multiplex PCR. Here the sample spans 30,000 to 35,000 clones, roughly 90% being singletons. Source material: PBMCs. These receptors all stem from a donor between 10 and 35 years old with latent tuberculosis or without tuberculosis infection.

This rearrangement joins TRBV5-1 to TRBJ2-7, with TRBD1 identical over 7 bases. This CDR3 has 13 residues. The germline gives CDR1 SGHRS, CDR2 YFSETQ. V dropped 3 bases and J dropped 7; count of bases not matched to a gene: 7. CDR3 sequence: CASSSTGSGEQYF. The CDR3, as DNA: TGCGCCAGCAGCTCGACAGGGTCCGGTGAGCAGTACTTC.

The genes are TRBV5-5 and TRBJ2-3; the D is unclear. Trimming took off 2 bases at V and 2 bases at J, with 12 bases between the two ends. In germline, CDR1 is SGHKS, CDR2 YYEKEE (reference sequence). This CDR3 is built from 15 residues. The CDR3 is CASSLAPYLTDTQYF. CDR3 in DNA: TGTGCCAGCAGCTTAGCACCGTATCTCACAGATACGCAGTATTTT.

This clone occurred a few times. J is TRBJ1-4 and V is TRBV2, with 8 bases aligning to TRBD1. The ends lost 4 bases at V and 5 bases at J; junction bases unmatched: 6. From germline, CDR1 is SNHLY and CDR2 FYNNEI. The CDR3 loop spans 15 amino acids. The CDR3 DNA reads as TGTGCCAGCAGTGCAGATGGGACAGGCAATGAAAAACTGTTTTTT. The encoded protein is CASSADGTGNEKLFF.

The rearrangement links TRBV27 to TRBJ1-2; TRBD1 is a possible D gene (6 bases). The germline CDR1 and CDR2 sequences are MNHEY and SMNVEV (reference sequence). The CDR3 is 13 residues long. V was trimmed by 3 bases and J by 11 bases, leaving 16 bases between them. The CDR3 bases are TGTGCCAGCAGTTTTAGGGGGGCGGGGGGTTACACCTTC. Its translation is CASSFRGAGGYTF.

The genes are TRBV6-6 and TRBJ2-7, with D perhaps TRBD2 (6 bases). The CDR3 has 15 residues. Per germline, CDR1 MNHNY and CDR2 SVGAGI (reference sequence). V was pared by 6 bases and J by 2 bases, with 17 bases between. The CDR3, as DNA: TGTGCCAGCAGCTCCCCCGGGACTTCAGCCTACGAGCAGTACTTC. Encoded protein: CASSSPGTSAYEQYF.

The chain couples TRBV28 to TRBJ2-1, with TRBD2 as a possible D gene (5 bases). The CDR3 has 11 residues. Per the germline V gene, CDR1 is MDHEN and CDR2 is SYDVKM. Trimming cost V 6 bases and J 10 bases, with 10 bases left between them. The CDR3, as DNA: TGTGCCAGCAGCCTCGGCGGGGAGCAGTTCTTC. Amino acids: CASSLGGEQFF. The full variable domain, completed using reference TRBV28 and TRBJ2-1, is DVKVTQSSRYLVKRTGEKVFLECVQDMDHENMFWYRQDPGLGLRLIYFSYDVKMKEKGDIPEGYSVSREKKERFSLILESASTNQTSMYLCASSLGGEQFFGPGTRLTVL.

In this sample, this clone turned up once. The chain uses TRBV7-3 and TRBJ2-1; tentative D call: TRBD2 (6 bases). The V end was cut by 5 bases, the J end by 9 bases, with 20 bases between. CDR1 and CDR2 (germline): SGHTA, FQGTGA. The CDR3 loop spans 15 amino acids. This CDR3 reads CASSPSIGDWGEQFF. The CDR3 DNA is TGTGCCAGCAGCCCATCTATAGGGGACTGGGGTGAGCAGTTCTTC.

The chain links TRBV18 to TRBJ1-2; D may be TRBD1 (5 bases). CDR3 length equals 15 residues. Germline V gene data show CDR1 as KGHSH and CDR2 as LQKENI. V lost 1 base to trimming and J lost 4 bases, with 13 bases between them. Written as DNA, the CDR3 is TGTGCCAGCTCACCACGGGGCACGCACTTCTATGGCTACACCTTC. Translation: CASSPRGTHFYGYTF.

A word on this clone: The sample has other DNA sequences that encode this CDR3 too. V usage is TRBV30 and J usage is TRBJ2-2; D may be TRBD1 (7 bases). The CDR3 has 16 amino acids. Germline lookup yields CDR1 GTSNPN and CDR2 SVGIG (reference sequence). Trimming took off 2 bases at V and 2 bases at J, with 15 bases between the two ends. CDR3 nucleotides: TGTGCCTGGAGTAGGAGGGGACAGTTCAACACCGGGGAGCTGTTTTTT. Protein: CAWSRRGQFNTGELFF.

The chain is built from TRBV4-2 and TRBJ1-5; the match to TRBD1 covers 7 bases. Germline CDR1 LGHNA, CDR2 YNFKEQ. The junction had 5 bases not matched to a gene; V was cut back by 2 bases and J by 4 bases. This CDR3 is built from 15 residues. CDR3 bases: TGTGCCAGCAGCCAAACCCCAGGGGGAAATCAGCCCCAGCATTTT. It specifies CASSQTPGGNQPQHF.

This chain uses TRBV6-6 with TRBJ2-2, with 10 bases lining up with TRBD2. The germline CDR1 and CDR2 sequences are MNHNY and SVGAGI (reference sequence). The CDR3 sequence is 16 residues long. V gave up 1 base and J gave up 7 bases; unmatched junction bases: 6. CDR3 DNA: TGTGCCAGCAGTTACTTGAGCGGGAGGGCCGGCGGGGAGCTGTTTTTT. This translates into CASSYLSGRAGGELFF.

The rearrangement uses TRBV30 and TRBJ1-5, with D unclear. The germline V gene has CDR1 GTSNPN and CDR2 SVGIG (reference sequence). The CDR3 is made up of 13 amino acids. V was cut by 3 bases and J by 6 bases, with 12 bases left in between. The CDR3 is CAWSQTEGQPQHF. The CDR3 DNA follows: TGTGCCTGGAGCCAGACCGAGGGTCAGCCCCAGCATTTT.

This chain links TRBV27 with TRBJ1-2; 8 nucleotides line up with TRBD1. V trimming: 0 bases; J trimming: 8 bases; junction bases outside the gene matches: 8. CDR1 is MNHEY, CDR2 SMNVEV, per germline (reference sequence). The CDR3 runs to 15 residues. This chain's CDR3 is CASSLSDRALIGYTF. For the CDR3, the DNA is TGTGCCAGCAGTTTATCGGACAGGGCTCTAATCGGCTACACCTTC.

This sequence joins TRBV15 and TRBJ1-5, with 8 bases fitting TRBD1. The germline V gene has CDR1 LNHNV and CDR2 YYDKDF (reference sequence). This CDR3 contains 15 residues. J gave up 0 bases and V 7 bases, and 5 bases lay outside the gene matches. CDR3 loop: CATTGQAGSNQPQHF. The CDR3 nucleotides read TGTGCCACCACGGGACAGGCTGGTAGCAATCAGCCCCAGCATTTT.

The chain employs TRBV5-6 and TRBJ2-7, with D possibly matching TRBD1 (6 bases). Germline V gene data show CDR1 as SGHDT and CDR2 as YYEEEE. This CDR3 has 14 amino acids. V gave up 2 bases and J gave up 3 bases, with 12 bases separating them. CDR3 sequence (DNA): TGTGCCAGCAGCTTAAGCAGGGGAATCTACGAGCAGTACTTC. The encoded protein is CASSLSRGIYEQYF.

The chain is built from TRBV5-5 and TRBJ2-5, with D hard to call. Trimming took 0 bases from V and 5 from J, leaving 8 bases between them. Germline V CDR1 and CDR2: SGHKS, YYEKEE (reference sequence). CDR3 length equals 13 residues. The DNA of the CDR3 is TGTGCCAGCAGCTTGGCCGAGTGGGAGACCCAGTACTTC. Translated, it gives CASSLAEWETQYF.

This chain connects TRBV5-1 to TRBJ1-6, with no clear D. V shed 0 bases and J shed 4 bases, with 5 bases lying between them. The CDR3 sequence is 14 residues long. Germline CDR1 SGHRS, CDR2 YFSETQ. CDR3 amino acids: CASSLDGYNSPLHF. The DNA of the CDR3 is TGCGCCAGCAGCTTGGACGGTTATAATTCACCCCTCCACTTT.

The chain combines TRBV19 with TRBJ2-1; 11 bases fit TRBD2. Trimming took 4 bases from V and 7 from J; bases not matched to a gene: 6. Germline loops: CDR1 LNHDA, CDR2 SQIVND (reference sequence). The CDR3 loop spans 15 amino acids. CDR3 protein: CASSTRLAGWNEQFF. CDR3 DNA sequence: TGTGCCAGTAGTACCAGACTAGCGGGGTGGAATGAGCAGTTCTTC.

This sequence joins TRBV27 and TRBJ2-2, with 16 bases identical to TRBD2. V lost 6 bases to trimming and J lost 10 bases; unmatched junction nucleotides: 2. Per germline, CDR1 MNHEY and CDR2 SMNVEV (reference sequence). The CDR3 covers 14 residues. CDR3 loop: CASRGTSGRVELFF. CDR3 in DNA: TGTGCCAGCAGGGGGACTAGCGGGAGGGTGGAGCTGTTTTTT.

The chain links TRBV10-3 to TRBJ2-6; D gene ambiguous. This CDR3 has 15 amino acids. Trimming shortened V by 2 bases and J by 1 base, and 6 bases separated the two germline ends. Germline V gives CDR1 ENHRY, CDR2 SYGVKD. The CDR3 region is CAISEEISGANVLTF. The CDR3 DNA is TGTGCCATCAGTGAGGAGATTTCTGGGGCCAACGTCCTGACTTTC.

V usage is TRBV6-5 and J usage is TRBJ1-2; D is ambiguous. This CDR3 has 13 residues. With 5 bases removed from V and 2 bases from J, the gap between germline ends came to 9 bases. CDR1 and CDR2 from the germline V gene are MNHEY and SVGAGI. The chain's CDR3 is CASSETVNYGYTF. The DNA of the CDR3 is TGTGCCAGCAGTGAAACGGTGAACTATGGCTACACCTTC.

CDR3 in DNA: TGCAGCCGGCGGTGGATCAATGAGCAGTTCTTC. Translation: CSRRWINEQFF. The chain carries TRBV20-1 and TRBJ2-1; D not certain. Germline CDR1 reads DFQATT; CDR2 reads SNEGSKA (reference sequence). This CDR3 spans 11 amino acids.

This clone was found once. J is TRBJ1-1 and V is TRBV7-9; D remains unclear. CDR3 size: 13 residues. From germline, CDR1 is SEHNR and CDR2 FQNEAQ (reference sequence). Between the trimmed V and J ends, which lost 5 bases and 1 base, there was a span of 8 bases. In nucleotides, the CDR3 is TGTGCCAGCAGCCCCCTATGGAACACTGAAGCTTTCTTT. This gives the protein CASSPLWNTEAFF.

V usage is TRBV29-1 and J usage is TRBJ2-3; TRBD2 agrees at 9 bases. The CDR3 contains 14 residues. The V and J ends lost 6 bases and 0 bases, in that order; junction bases with no gene match: 4. The germline V gene has CDR1 SQVTM and CDR2 ANQGSEA. CDR3 region: CSVPTSGSTDTQYF. The CDR3 DNA reads TGCAGCGTACCGACTAGCGGAAGCACAGATACGCAGTATTTT.

V is TRBV6-6 and J is TRBJ2-1, with 13 bases identical to TRBD2. The junction had 11 bases not matched to a gene; V was cut back by 5 bases and J by 10 bases. Germline lookup yields CDR1 MNHNY and CDR2 SVGAGI (reference sequence). The CDR3 has 16 amino acids. CDR3 sequence: CASSPLLAGGVWEQFF. CDR3 nucleotides: TGTGCCAGCAGTCCCCTACTAGCGGGAGGGGTTTGGGAGCAGTTCTTC.

J is TRBJ2-7 and V is TRBV7-2; D unclear. The CDR3 runs 13 residues. Germline CDR1 SGHTA, CDR2 FQGNSA. V gave up 5 bases and J gave up 1 base, with 9 bases separating them. CDR3 in DNA: TGTGCCAGCAGCCCCCCCGGGTCCTACGAGCAGTACTTC. Translated, it gives CASSPPGSYEQYF.

The chain employs TRBV7-3 and TRBJ2-1, with TRBD1 identical over 8 bases. In germline, CDR1 is SGHTA, CDR2 FQGTGA. V was clipped by 4 bases and J by 3 bases; unmatched bases: 8. The CDR3 length is 16 residues. CDR3 coding DNA: TGTGCCAGCAGCTCCCAGGGGGCTGAGTTCTACAATGAGCAGTTCTTC. Protein: CASSSQGAEFYNEQFF.

The CDR3 sequence: CASGSPPYTEAFF. CDR3 DNA sequence: TGTGCTAGTGGTTCCCCCCCTTACACTGAAGCTTTCTTT. This chain connects TRBV12-5 to TRBJ1-1; D is uncertain. Trimming stripped 4 bases from V and 3 bases from J, with 9 bases between. Germline CDR1 is LGHNT and CDR2 is FRNRAP. The CDR3 sequence is 13 residues long. Together with reference TRBV12-5 and TRBJ1-1, the CDR3 gives the full variable domain: DARVTQTPRHKVTEMGQEVTMRCQPILGHNTVFWYRQTMMQGLELLAYFRNRAPLDDSGMPKDRFSAEMPDATLATLKIQPSEPRDSAVYFCASGSPPYTEAFFGQGTRLTVV.